The 27 T cell receptor beta chains below were found in one sample sequenced in a study of blood T cell repertoires in COVID-19. This table comes from immunoSEQ multiplex PCR, and its TCRdb copy is limited to in-frame clones, with some not included. This table holds 45,000 or so clones, approximately 82% found once. The sequenced sample consisted of peripheral blood. Receptors originate from a woman in her sixties or seventies with acute or convalescent COVID-19.

The chain couples TRBV5-8 to TRBJ2-5; D gene ambiguous. Germline values: CDR1 SGHTS, CDR2 YDEGEE. CDR3 length: 11 amino acids. V dropped 4 bases and J dropped 4 bases, with 5 bases sitting between them. The CDR3 nucleotides are TGTGCCAGCAGCCGGTCAGAGACCCAGTACTTC. Its protein product is CASSRSETQYF.

The chain has TRBV18 and TRBJ2-7, with 14 bases identical to TRBD2. Germline V lookup: CDR1 KGHSH, CDR2 LQKENI. The CDR3 spans 15 residues. Unmatched junction bases numbered 5, after V lost 4 bases and J lost 6 bases. The CDR3 DNA reads as TGTGCCAGCTCACAAGGGACTAGCGGGAGTCTCGAGCAGTACTTC. Translation: CASSQGTSGSLEQYF.

V and J are TRBV30 and TRBJ1-1; D is perhaps TRBD1 (6 bases). This CDR3 spans 13 amino acids. The V gene's germline CDR1 is GTSNPN and CDR2 SVGIG (reference sequence). V lost 3 bases to trimming and J lost 0 bases, with 8 bases between them. Written as DNA, the CDR3 is TGTGCCTGGAGCGACAGGCTGAACACTGAAGCTTTCTTT. Its translation is CAWSDRLNTEAFF.

The chain couples TRBV28 to TRBJ2-5; 15 bases fit TRBD2. The V gene end was trimmed by 4 bases and the J gene end by 4 bases; junction bases not matched to a gene: 13. CDR3 length equals 19 residues. From germline, CDR1 is MDHEN and CDR2 SYDVKM. CDR3 amino acids: CASSSPGLAGGLQRETQYF. The CDR3 DNA sequence: TGTGCCAGCAGTTCTCCGGGACTAGCGGGAGGCCTGCAACGAGAGACCCAGTACTTC.

V and J are TRBV7-2 and TRBJ2-1; 13 bases are a match to TRBD2. V lost 5 bases and J lost 7; bases outside the gene matches: 8. This CDR3 has 16 residues. CDR1 and CDR2 (germline): SGHTA, FQGNSA. CDR3 region: CASSTRTSGSRNEQFF. The CDR3 nucleotides are TGTGCCAGCAGCACCCGGACTAGCGGGAGCCGAAATGAGCAGTTCTTC.

The chain carries TRBV6-6 and TRBJ2-3; 10 nucleotides align to TRBD2. CDR1 MNHNY and CDR2 SVGAGI come from the germline V gene (reference sequence). The CDR3 totals 13 residues. V shed 11 bases and J 4 bases; nucleotides not matched to a gene: 6. The CDR3 nucleotides read TGTGCCGGGCGAGCGGGAGGGGCAGATACGCAGTATTTT. Amino acid sequence: CAGRAGGADTQYF.

The chain couples TRBV27 to TRBJ2-7; 12 positions agree with TRBD1. Germline V gene data show CDR1 as MNHEY and CDR2 as SMNVEV (reference sequence). The junction had 11 bases not matched to a gene; V was cut back by 3 bases and J by 5 bases. The CDR3 extends over 17 amino acids. CDR3 bases: TGTGCCAGCAGTTTCACCCCTCCGGGACAGGGGGCTAACGAGCAGTACTTC. Translation gives CASSFTPPGQGANEQYF.

This chain links TRBV5-6 with TRBJ1-2; the D is unclear. The germline CDR1 and CDR2 sequences are SGHDT and YYEEEE. CDR3 size: 15 residues. The germline V and J ends were trimmed by 4 bases and 4 bases, with 17 bases remaining between them. The CDR3 loop is CASSPTGRHIYGYTF. In DNA form, the CDR3 reads TGTGCCAGCAGCCCCACCGGCAGACATATCTATGGCTACACCTTC.

CDR3 nucleotide sequence: TGTGCCACCAGCAGAAGGGGGACCAGTGGCTACACCTTC. Translating gives CATSRRGTSGYTF. The rearrangement joins TRBV15 to TRBJ1-2, with a weak D call TRBD1 (6 bases). The germline CDR1 and CDR2 sequences are LNHNV and YYDKDF (reference sequence). V was trimmed by 2 bases and J by 7 bases, leaving 11 bases between them. This CDR3 is 13 amino acids long.

The chain has TRBV28 and TRBJ2-3, with a possible D match to TRBD2 (6 bases). The germline V gene encodes CDR1 MDHEN and CDR2 SYDVKM. The V end was cut by 10 bases, the J end by 0 bases, with 14 bases between. The CDR3 has 14 residues. The CDR3 here is CAIQEGGSTDTQYF. As DNA, the CDR3 is TGTGCCATTCAGGAGGGCGGGAGCACAGATACGCAGTATTTT.

The chain has TRBV3-1 (or the pseudogene TRBV3-2) and TRBJ1-2; 8 bases line up with TRBD1. After removal of 3 bases from V and 7 bases from J, the junction contained 16 bases not matched to a gene. The V gene's germline CDR1 is LGHDT and CDR2 YNNKEL (reference sequence). The CDR3 contains 17 residues. The CDR3 DNA is TGTGCCAGCAGCCATTCCGAGGGTGGCAGGGGGCGAAGTGGCTACACCTTC. The encoded protein is CASSHSEGGRGRSGYTF.

This clone was seen once. The chain employs TRBV21-1 and TRBJ1-5; the table names TRBD1, a call not compared with the DNA. TRBV21-1 is a pseudogene locus. The CDR3 runs to 14 residues. CDR3: CASRSGQCNQPQHF. The CDR3 nucleotides are TGTGCCAGCAGATCGGGACAGTGCAATCAGCCCCAGCATTTT.

The chain uses TRBV3-1 (or the pseudogene TRBV3-2) and TRBJ1-4; D is undetermined. Germline V gene sequence: CDR1 LGHDT, CDR2 YNNKEL (reference sequence). The ends were cut back, 6 bases at V and 7 bases at J, with 12 bases in the middle. This CDR3 region has 13 residues. CDR3 nucleotide sequence: TGTGCCAGCAGGGGCCGGCTTAGTGAAAAACTGTTTTTT. The encoded protein is CASRGRLSEKLFF.

The V call is TRBV29-1, the J call TRBJ1-1; D ambiguous. With 3 bases removed from V and 1 base from J, the gap between germline ends came to 9 bases. Germline CDR1 SQVTM, CDR2 ANQGSEA. This CDR3 comprises 13 residues. CDR3 sequence reads: CSVDNGKNTEAFF. DNA for the CDR3: TGCAGCGTTGACAACGGGAAGAACACTGAAGCTTTCTTT.

The chain recombines TRBV5-1 with TRBJ1-1; 7 nucleotides agree with TRBD1. The CDR3 is 14 residues long. Germline assignment: CDR1 SGHRS and CDR2 YFSETQ. With V trimmed by 0 bases and J by 5 bases, 4 bases remained unmatched. The CDR3 DNA follows: TGCGCCAGCAGCTTGGCGAGGGGGCGGACTGAAGCTTTCTTT. Translated, it gives CASSLARGRTEAFF.

The chain employs TRBV6-5 and TRBJ1-2; tentative D call: TRBD1 (5 bases). Germline-derived CDR1 and CDR2 are MNHEY and SVGAGI. Trimming removed 11 bases at V and 8 bases at J, with 15 bases between. This CDR3 is 11 amino acids long. This chain's CDR3 is CAGRGVGGYTF. The CDR3 DNA follows: TGTGCCGGCCGGGGGGTAGGGGGCTACACCTTC.

The chain is built from TRBV27 and TRBJ1-4, with D hard to call. The CDR3 length is 13 residues. Germline lookup yields CDR1 MNHEY and CDR2 SMNVEV (reference sequence). V lost 6 bases to trimming and J lost 4 bases, with 9 bases between them. The CDR3 sequence is CASRRVVNEKLFF. The DNA of the CDR3 is TGTGCCAGCAGACGGGTAGTTAATGAAAAACTGTTTTTT.

This clone was seen just once. The chain employs TRBV12-5 and TRBJ1-5; 8 bases match TRBD1. The CDR3 is made up of 22 amino acids. The germline gives CDR1 LGHNT, CDR2 FRNRAP. V lost 1 base and J lost 1; bases outside the gene matches: 21. Here the CDR3 reads CASGLARTGTYQGVDSNQPQHF. CDR3 nucleotides: TGTGCTAGTGGTTTGGCCCGGACAGGGACATACCAAGGGGTTGACAGCAATCAGCCCCAGCATTTT.

The V gene is TRBV5-1, the J gene TRBJ2-3; 14 bases match TRBD2. J was trimmed by 4 bases and V by 5 bases; bases with no gene match: 12. The V gene's germline CDR1 is SGHRS and CDR2 YFSETQ. There are 18 residues in the CDR3. The CDR3 coding sequence is TGCGCCAGCAGTTCCGGGACTAGCGGGAGCGAGTGGGCAGATACGCAGTATTTT. Encoded protein: CASSSGTSGSEWADTQYF.

The rearrangement joins TRBV7-2 to TRBJ1-2; tentative D call: TRBD1 (6 bases). Germline CDR1 reads SGHTA; CDR2 reads FQGNSA. The V end was cut by 5 bases, the J end by 6 bases, with 16 bases between. The CDR3 covers 14 residues. CDR3 nucleotides: TGTGCCAGCAGCCCCCGGGACAAAAGGGATGGCTACACCTTC. Its protein is CASSPRDKRDGYTF.

The CDR3 sequence is CASSHVLGEQFF. The CDR3 DNA follows: TGCGCCAGCAGCCATGTACTAGGCGAGCAGTTCTTC. The chain has TRBV4-1 and TRBJ2-1; the D gene is possibly TRBD2 (5 bases). The V end lost 3 bases, the J end lost 10 bases, and 10 bases lay between the germline ends. Per germline, CDR1 MGHRA and CDR2 YSYEKL. This CDR3 spans 12 amino acids.

This clone was found once. The V gene is TRBV19, the J gene TRBJ2-3; 7 bases agree with TRBD1. CDR1 LNHDA and CDR2 SQIVND come from the germline V gene (reference sequence). The length of the CDR3 is 15 residues. The junction had 10 bases not matched to a gene; V was cut back by 6 bases and J by 4 bases. The CDR3 sequence: CASRTGTLRADTQYF. CDR3 coding DNA: TGTGCCAGTAGGACAGGGACCCTACGGGCAGATACGCAGTATTTT.

V gene TRBV11-3 combines with J gene TRBJ2-1; the match to TRBD2 covers 8 bases. This CDR3 comprises 18 residues. Germline-derived CDR1 and CDR2 are SGHNT and YENEEA. After removal of 5 bases from V and 4 bases from J, the junction contained 16 bases not matched to a gene. The CDR3, as DNA: TGTGCCAGCAGCCTCCTGCGAACGGGAGGGCCTCTATACAATGAGCAGTTCTTC. Amino acids: CASSLLRTGGPLYNEQFF.

This clone has only a few counts. The rearrangement joins TRBV5-1 to TRBJ1-1; 7 bases fit TRBD1. The germline CDR1 and CDR2 sequences are SGHRS and YFSETQ. The CDR3 totals 13 residues. The trim removed 4 bases at V and 9 bases at J, leaving 9 bases unmatched. The CDR3 sequence: CASSPETGFKAFF. CDR3 in DNA: TGCGCCAGCAGCCCCGAGACAGGGTTTAAAGCTTTCTTT.

This chain uses TRBV20-1 with TRBJ2-7, with D uncertain. Germline loops: CDR1 DFQATT, CDR2 SNEGSKA (reference sequence). V lost 3 bases, J lost 2 bases, and 17 bases lay in between. This CDR3 is built from 15 residues. Here the CDR3 DNA reads TGCAGTGCTAGTCGGGTGTCAATGCCAACCTACGAGCAGTACTTC. Residues: CSASRVSMPTYEQYF.

The chain couples TRBV7-8 to TRBJ1-2; 7 nucleotides line up with TRBD1. Looked up from germline, CDR1 is SGHVS and CDR2 is FQNEAQ. The CDR3 extends over 16 amino acids. The trim removed 5 bases at V and 0 bases at J, leaving 9 bases unmatched. This CDR3 reads CASSHRTGLPNYGYTF. The CDR3 DNA reads as TGTGCCAGCAGCCACCGGACAGGCCTCCCTAACTATGGCTACACCTTC. Full variable domain (missing parts from reference TRBV7-8 and TRBJ1-2): GAGVSQSPRYKVAKRGQDVALRCDPISGHVSLFWYQQALGQGPEFLTYFQNEAQLDKSGLPSDRFFAERPEGSVSTLKIQRTQQEDSAVYLCASSHRTGLPNYGYTFGSGTRLTVV.

This clone was found once. V and J are TRBV5-1 and TRBJ1-2; D is uncertain. Germline CDR1 SGHRS, CDR2 YFSETQ. The CDR3 length is 14 residues. V dropped 0 bases and J dropped 0 bases, with 6 bases sitting between them. In DNA form, the CDR3 reads TGCGCCAGCAGCTTGGGGGGAGCTAACTATGGCTACACCTTC. Translated: CASSLGGANYGYTF.